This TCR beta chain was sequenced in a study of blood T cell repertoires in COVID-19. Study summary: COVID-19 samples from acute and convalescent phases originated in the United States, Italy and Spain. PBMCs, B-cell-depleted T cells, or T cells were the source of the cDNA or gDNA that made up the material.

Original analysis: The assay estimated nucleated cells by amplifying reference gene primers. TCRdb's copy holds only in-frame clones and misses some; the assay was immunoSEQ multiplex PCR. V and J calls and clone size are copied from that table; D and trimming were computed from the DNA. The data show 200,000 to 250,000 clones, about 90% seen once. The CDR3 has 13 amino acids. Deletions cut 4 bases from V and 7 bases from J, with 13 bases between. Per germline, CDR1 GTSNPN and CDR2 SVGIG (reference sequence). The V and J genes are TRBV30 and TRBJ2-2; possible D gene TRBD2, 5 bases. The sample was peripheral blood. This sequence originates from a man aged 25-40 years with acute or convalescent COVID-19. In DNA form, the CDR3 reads TGTGCCTGGAATCTGGATCGGGGCGGGGAGCTGTTTTTT. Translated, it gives CAWNLDRGGELFF.